This T cell receptor (beta chain) was identified in a study of T cell responses to AZD1222 COVID-19 vaccine. Only in-frame clones appear in the TCRdb table, and some are missing; sequencing was by immunoSEQ multiplex PCR. This table holds 130,000 to 150,000 clones, approximately 93% found once. V lost 11 bases and J lost 0, with 13 bases in between. CDR1 SNHLY and CDR2 FYNNEI come from the germline V gene. CDR3 length: 13 amino acids. The chain joins TRBV2 to TRBJ1-1; D may be TRBD1 (6 bases). The specimen comprised peripheral blood, sampled after recovery from COVID-19. The receptor was derived from an adult who had recovered from COVID-19. For the CDR3, the DNA is TGTGCCTCACCGGGACAACTGAACACTGAAGCTTTCTTT. It codes for CASPGQLNTEAFF.